This TCR beta chain was observed in a study of T cells in tuberculosis. Looking at the study overall: This South African cohort compared adolescents with or without latent tuberculosis against adults with active tuberculosis. PBMC were archived before or within 7 days of starting treatment.

Time point indicated: new active TB diagnosis, blood taken before or within 7 days of starting treatment. Confirmation came from sputum smear and/or culture positivity for M. tuberculosis. Profiling relied on immunoSEQ multiplex PCR, and the TCRdb table lists in-frame clones only, not all of them. The sample includes under 45,000 clones, 91% of them seen just once. Germline CDR1 is MGHRA and CDR2 is YSYEKL. V shed 0 bases and J 5 bases; nucleotides not matched to a gene: 5. The CDR3 consists of 16 residues. Comments on this clone: The antigen is unknown.

Points from the study as a whole: The TCR-beta difference was not significant; alpha differences partly reflected length.

The specimen comprised PBMCs, sampled at tuberculosis diagnosis. The source of this sequence is an adult with tuberculosis. The chain uses TRBV4-1 and TRBJ2-2; 8 nucleotides match TRBD1. The CDR3 nucleotides read TGCGCCAGCAGCCAAGAGCTGGACAGGGTTACCGGGGAGCTGTTTTTT. As protein: CASSQELDRVTGELFF.